This TCR beta chain comes out of a study of shared clonotypes between healthy human individuals (TCRdb year 2020). For the wider study: The cohort included three men and a couple of women between 18 and 49 years of age. Leukapheresis yielded between about 0.85 and 10 billion PBMCs per donor. The study deeply sequenced blood TCR repertoires of about 5 healthy adults to estimate repertoire size and the extent of clonotype sharing between individuals. For each donor, CD4 naive and CD4 memory were each given three plates, CD8 naive was given two plates, and CD8 memory was given one plate. To increase sequencing depth and limit assay-specific biases, TCR repertoire library preparation and sequencing were carried out by different laboratories using diverse techniques.

The study at large found these results: Even with the large sequencing depth, rarefaction of the sorted-subset datasets indicated that sequencing was incomplete. The genetic and exposure-history diversity represented was limited by the small number of donors. Sampling was restricted to blood, and TCR repertoires in tissues likely differ from the TCR repertoires found in blood. About 5% of naive CD4, 3.5% of naive CD8, about 2.4% of memory CD4, and 0.35% to 0.5% of memory CD8 clonotypes were shared across a few donors. Compared with non-shared clonotypes, the clonotypes found in all four sorted-subset donors had higher generation probabilities. Naive subsets generally had larger estimated clonotype richness than memory subsets did. Based on pairwise subsampling, the degree of clonotype sharing among donors was expected to be affected by sequencing depth.

Taken from cysteine to phenylalanine, the CDR3 has 14 residues. The only DNA kept is the CDR3, 42 bases in frame from the first base. From a lookup of the germline V gene, CDR1 and CDR2 are ENHRY and SYGVKD. V is reduced by 4 bases and J by 6 bases, leaving a spacing of 14 bases between them. Donors were healthy HIV-negative adults with no recently reported acute infections or vaccinations. All donors were Caucasian adults living in Nashville, Tennessee, USA. Magnetic negative selection was used to enrich CD4+ T cells, after which naive cells were positively selected on CD45RA and the negative fraction became the memory subset. Blood was obtained by leukapheresis, after which PBMCs were separated by Ficoll-Histopaque density gradient centrifugation and cryopreserved in liquid nitrogen vapor phase. Analytical flow cytometry was used to check the purity and quantity of each magnetically sorted T cell population. Genomic DNA was isolated from each sorted fraction and quantified by UV absorbance on a Nanodrop 2000c.

Using the deep immunoSEQ assay, multiplex PCR amplified TCR CDR3 regions from genomic DNA. Extracted genomic DNA from each cell subset was distributed evenly across all wells of several immunoSEQ 96-well plates, and each plate was treated as a replicate. For sorted subsets, about 200 ng genomic DNA, equal to tens of thousands of T cell genomes, was loaded into each replicate PCR. Purified libraries were quantified with a Qubit 3.0 fluorometer, sized on a Bioanalyzer 2100, and re-quantified with the KAPA Library Quantification kit. Every immunoSEQ 96-well plate was sequenced on a dedicated single-read 150-cycle Illumina NextSeq 550 flow cell. In the original analysis: Because the immunoSEQ output held only junctional sequences and lacked quality scores, the filtering could not match the filtering applied to full-length reads. Sequences were annotated with PyIR, a Python wrapper for IgBLAST v1.9, using IMGT germline references to assign V/J genes and CDR3. Any read was removed if the V/J assignment was weak (E-value above 1e-6), the CDR3 was missing, or the read contained stop codons, out-of-frame junctions, or ambiguous translated residues. A V3J clonotype was defined by an identical inferred V gene, J gene, and CDR3 amino acid sequence. To compute the percentage overlap between repertoires, the number of shared unique clonotypes was divided by the size of the smaller repertoire. RTK rarefaction, the Chao1 estimator, and Recon v2.1 estimates of unobserved clonotypes were used to assess repertoire richness. Generation probabilities were computed with OLGA for all TCRbeta clonotypes obtained by the gDNA method from several donors. TCRdb mirrors the immuneACCESS table, restricted to in-frame sequences. Some clones are absent from its copies; in checked studies, under half trace to an unresolved V gene, and the reason for the others is unknown. From that table come the V and J calls and clone size; the DNA was used to work out D and trimming. The sample includes approximately 720,000 clones, with 60% to 80% observed a single time. The ten largest clonotypes hold 1.8% of the sample.

The sample holds a few counts of this clone. It lacks a known antigen. Base quality data are lacking; no much larger clone is found one base away. This TCR was sampled from a woman aged 25-40 years in good health. The chain couples TRBV10-3 to TRBJ2-3, with a tentative D gene TRBD2 over 6 matching bases. Sequenced input: memory CD4+ T cells sorted from blood. The cell subset or site label on this specimen signifies: CD45RA-negative fraction. The nucleotides read TGTGCCATCAGTGGGGGCGGGATTTGGGATACGCAGTATTTT. Translated, this is CAISGGGIWDTQYF.